The sequence of this TCR beta chain was determined in a study of blood T cells in healthy people across ages. Only a few counts were recorded for this clonotype. The CDR3 is made up of 15 amino acids. V lost 5 bases, J lost 7 bases, and 18 bases lay in between. A second about 6 to 11 cycle PCR used barcoded and J-beta primers. From the 5' RACE reads, TCRdb called clonotypes with MiXCR, one entry per CDR3 protein. Of almost 1 million distinct CDR3 sequences listed, just over 50% are singletons. This receptor was taken from a woman aged 55-75 years in good health. The sample comprised blood. The chain recombines TRBV12-3 or TRBV12-4 with TRBJ2-4; TRBD1 is a possible D gene (6 bases). This CDR3 reads CASSSARDRTNIQYF. The DNA of the CDR3 is TGTGCCAGCAGTAGCGCCCGTGACAGGACCAACATTCAGTACTTC.